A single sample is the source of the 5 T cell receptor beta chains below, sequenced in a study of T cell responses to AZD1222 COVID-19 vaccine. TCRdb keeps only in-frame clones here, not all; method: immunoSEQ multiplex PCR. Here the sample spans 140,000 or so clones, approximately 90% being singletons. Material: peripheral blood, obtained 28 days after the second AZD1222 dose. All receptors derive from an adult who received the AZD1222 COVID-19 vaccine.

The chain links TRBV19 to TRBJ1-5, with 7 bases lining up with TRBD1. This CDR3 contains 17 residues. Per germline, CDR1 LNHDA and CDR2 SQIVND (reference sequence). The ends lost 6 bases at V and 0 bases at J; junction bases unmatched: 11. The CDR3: CASSHRSTGYSNQPQHF. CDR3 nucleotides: TGTGCCAGTAGCCATAGATCGACAGGGTATAGCAATCAGCCCCAGCATTTT.

DNA for the CDR3: TGCGCCAGCAGCTCCGGGACAGAACTTAATCAGCCCCAGCATTTT. Encoded protein: CASSSGTELNQPQHF. The chain recombines TRBV5-1 with TRBJ1-5; TRBD1 matches 7 bases. J gave up 4 bases and V 3 bases, and 7 bases lay outside the gene matches. This CDR3 has 15 amino acids. The V gene's germline CDR1 is SGHRS and CDR2 YFSETQ.

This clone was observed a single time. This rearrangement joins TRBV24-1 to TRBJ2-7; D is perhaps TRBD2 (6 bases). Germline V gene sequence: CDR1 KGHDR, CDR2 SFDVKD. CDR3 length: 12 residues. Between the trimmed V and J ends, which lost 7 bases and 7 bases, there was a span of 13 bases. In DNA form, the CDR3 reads TGTGCCACCAGACGGGGGTCGGGGGAGCAGTACTTC. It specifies CATRRGSGEQYF.

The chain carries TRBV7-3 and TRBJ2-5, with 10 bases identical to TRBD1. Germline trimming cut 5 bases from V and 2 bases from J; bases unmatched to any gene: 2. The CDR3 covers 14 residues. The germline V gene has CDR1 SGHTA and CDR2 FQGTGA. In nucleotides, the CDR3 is TGTGCCAGCAGCCCGGGACAGGGGCAAGAGACCCAGTACTTC. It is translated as CASSPGQGQETQYF.

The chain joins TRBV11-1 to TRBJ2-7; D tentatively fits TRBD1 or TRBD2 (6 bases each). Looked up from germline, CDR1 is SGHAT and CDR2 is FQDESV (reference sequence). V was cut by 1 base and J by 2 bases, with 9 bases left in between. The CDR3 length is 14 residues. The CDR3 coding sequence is TGTGCCAGCAGCTTAGAGGGGGGCGCCTACGAGCAGTACTTC. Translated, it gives CASSLEGGAYEQYF.